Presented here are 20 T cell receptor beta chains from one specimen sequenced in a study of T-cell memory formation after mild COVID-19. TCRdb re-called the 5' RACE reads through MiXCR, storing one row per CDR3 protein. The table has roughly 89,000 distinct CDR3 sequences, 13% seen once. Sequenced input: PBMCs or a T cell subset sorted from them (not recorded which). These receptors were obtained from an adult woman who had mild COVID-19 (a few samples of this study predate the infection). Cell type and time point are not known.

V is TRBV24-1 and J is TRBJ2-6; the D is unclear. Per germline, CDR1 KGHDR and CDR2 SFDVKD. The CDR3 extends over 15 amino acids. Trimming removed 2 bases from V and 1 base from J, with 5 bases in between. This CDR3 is CATSDWGSGANVLTF. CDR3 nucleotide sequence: TGTGCCACCAGTGATTGGGGTTCTGGGGCCAACGTCCTGACTTTC.

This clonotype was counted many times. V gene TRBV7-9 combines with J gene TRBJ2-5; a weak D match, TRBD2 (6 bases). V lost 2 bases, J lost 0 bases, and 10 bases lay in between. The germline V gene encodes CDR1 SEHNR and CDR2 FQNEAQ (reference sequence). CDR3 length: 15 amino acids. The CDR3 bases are TGTGCCAGCAGCTTAAGGGACTCCTACCAAGAGACCCAGTACTTC. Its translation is CASSLRDSYQETQYF.

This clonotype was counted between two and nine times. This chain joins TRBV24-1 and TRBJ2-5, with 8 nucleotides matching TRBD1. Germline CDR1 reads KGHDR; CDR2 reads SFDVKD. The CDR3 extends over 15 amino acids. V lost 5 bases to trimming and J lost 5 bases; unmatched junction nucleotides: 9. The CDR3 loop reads CATSVGQGASETQYF. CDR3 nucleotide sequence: TGTGCCACCAGTGTGGGGCAGGGGGCATCGGAGACCCAGTACTTC.

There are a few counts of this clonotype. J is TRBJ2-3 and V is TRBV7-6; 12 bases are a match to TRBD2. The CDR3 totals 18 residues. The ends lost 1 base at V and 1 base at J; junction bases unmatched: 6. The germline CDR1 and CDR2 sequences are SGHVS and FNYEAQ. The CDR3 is CASSLELAGGLRTDTQYF. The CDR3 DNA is TGTGCCAGCAGCTTAGAACTAGCGGGGGGCTTACGCACAGATACGCAGTATTTT.

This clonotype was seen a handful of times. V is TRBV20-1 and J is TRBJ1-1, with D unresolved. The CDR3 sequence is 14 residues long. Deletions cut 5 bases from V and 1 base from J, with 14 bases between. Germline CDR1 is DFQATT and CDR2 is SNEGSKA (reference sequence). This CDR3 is CSAFGREQNTEAFF. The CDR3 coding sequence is TGCAGTGCTTTTGGACGGGAACAGAACACTGAAGCTTTCTTT.

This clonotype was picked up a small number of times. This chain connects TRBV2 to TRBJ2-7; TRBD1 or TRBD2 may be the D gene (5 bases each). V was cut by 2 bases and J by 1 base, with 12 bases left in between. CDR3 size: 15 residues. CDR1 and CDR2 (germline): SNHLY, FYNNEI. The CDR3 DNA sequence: TGTGCCAGCAGTGAAATCCAGGGCGGGTCCTACGAGCAGTACTTC. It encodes CASSEIQGGSYEQYF. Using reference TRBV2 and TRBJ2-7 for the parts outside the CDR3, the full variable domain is EPEVTQTPSHQVTQMGQEVILRCVPISNHLYFYWYRQILGQKVEFLVSFYNNEISEKSEIFDDQFSVERPDGSNFTLKIRSTKLEDSAMYFCASSEIQGGSYEQYFGPGTRLTVT.

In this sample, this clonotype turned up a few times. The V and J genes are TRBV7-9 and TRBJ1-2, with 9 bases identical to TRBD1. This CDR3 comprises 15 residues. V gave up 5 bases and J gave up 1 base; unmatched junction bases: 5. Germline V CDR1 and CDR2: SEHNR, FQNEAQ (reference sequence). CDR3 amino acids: CASSVGTGNNYGYTF. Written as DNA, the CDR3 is TGTGCCAGCAGCGTCGGGACAGGGAATAACTATGGCTACACCTTC.

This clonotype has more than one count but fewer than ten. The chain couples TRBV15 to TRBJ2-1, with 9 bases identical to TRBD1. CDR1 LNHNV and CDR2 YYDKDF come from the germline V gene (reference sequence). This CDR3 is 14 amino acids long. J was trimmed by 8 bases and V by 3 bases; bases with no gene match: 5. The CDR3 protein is CATSRGQGGDEQFF. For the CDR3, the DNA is TGTGCCACCAGCAGGGGACAGGGAGGCGATGAGCAGTTCTTC.

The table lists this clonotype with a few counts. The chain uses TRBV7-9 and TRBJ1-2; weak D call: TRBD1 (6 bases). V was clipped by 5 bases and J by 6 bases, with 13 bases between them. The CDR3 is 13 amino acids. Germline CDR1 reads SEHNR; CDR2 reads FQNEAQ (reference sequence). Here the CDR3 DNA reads TGTGCCAGCAGCCCCTCCAACAGGGATGGCTACACCTTC. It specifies CASSPSNRDGYTF.

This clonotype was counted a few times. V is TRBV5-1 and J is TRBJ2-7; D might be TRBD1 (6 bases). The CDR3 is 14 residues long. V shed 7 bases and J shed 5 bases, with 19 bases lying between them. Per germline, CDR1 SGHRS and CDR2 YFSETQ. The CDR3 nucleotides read TGCGCCAGCCGTAGGGACACCCCCGGGGACGAGCAGTACTTC. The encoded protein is CASRRDTPGDEQYF. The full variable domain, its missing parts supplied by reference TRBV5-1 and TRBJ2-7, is KAGVTQTPRYLIKTRGQQVTLSCSPISGHRSVSWYQQTPGQGLQFLFEYFSETQRNKGNFPGRFSGRQFSNSRSEMNVSTLELGDSALYLCASRRDTPGDEQYFGPGTRLTVT.

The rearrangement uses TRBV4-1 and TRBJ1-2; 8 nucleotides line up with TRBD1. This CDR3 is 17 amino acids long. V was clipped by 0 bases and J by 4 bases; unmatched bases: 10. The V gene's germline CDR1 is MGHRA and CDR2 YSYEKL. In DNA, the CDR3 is TGCGCCAGCAGCCAAGAGAGGGGACAGGTTCACCTCTATGGCTACACCTTC. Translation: CASSQERGQVHLYGYTF.

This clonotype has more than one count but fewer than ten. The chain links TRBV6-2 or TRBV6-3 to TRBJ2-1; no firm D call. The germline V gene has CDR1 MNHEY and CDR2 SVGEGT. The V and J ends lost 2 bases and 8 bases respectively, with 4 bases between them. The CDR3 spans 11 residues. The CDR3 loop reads CASSYPDEQFF. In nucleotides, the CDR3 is TGTGCCAGCAGTTACCCGGATGAGCAGTTCTTC.

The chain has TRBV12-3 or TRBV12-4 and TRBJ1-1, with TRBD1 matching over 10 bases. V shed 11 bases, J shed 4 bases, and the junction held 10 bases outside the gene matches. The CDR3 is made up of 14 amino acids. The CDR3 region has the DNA TGTGCCTTATCCGGGACAGGGGTGTCCACTGAAGCTTTCTTT. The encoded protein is CALSGTGVSTEAFF.

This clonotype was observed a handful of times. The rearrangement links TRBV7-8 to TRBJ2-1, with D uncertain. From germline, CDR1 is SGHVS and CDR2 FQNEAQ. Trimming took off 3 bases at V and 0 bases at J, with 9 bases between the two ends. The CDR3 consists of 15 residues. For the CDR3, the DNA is TGTGCCAGCAGCTTTTTGGGTAGCTCCTACAATGAGCAGTTCTTC. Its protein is CASSFLGSSYNEQFF.

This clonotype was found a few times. As DNA, the CDR3 is TGTGCCAGCAGCGTGGCGGGGTCCGATGTCTCTGGAAACACCATATATTTT. It specifies CASSVAGSDVSGNTIYF. The V and J genes are TRBV9 and TRBJ1-3; D remains unclear. This CDR3 has 17 amino acids. V was shortened by 2 bases and J by 0 bases, with 15 bases between the two germline ends. Germline loops: CDR1 SGDLS, CDR2 YYNGEE. The full variable domain, in which reference TRBV9 and TRBJ1-3 provide the parts outside the CDR3, is DSGVTQTPKHLITATGQRVTLRCSPRSGDLSVYWYQQSLDQGLQFLIQYYNGEERAKGNILERFSAQQFPDLHSELNLSSLELGDSALYFCASSVAGSDVSGNTIYFGEGSWLTVV.

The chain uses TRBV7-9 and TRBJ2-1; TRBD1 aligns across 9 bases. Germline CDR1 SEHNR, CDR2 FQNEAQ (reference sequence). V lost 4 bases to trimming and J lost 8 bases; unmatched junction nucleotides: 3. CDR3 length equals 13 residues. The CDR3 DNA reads TGTGCCAGCAGCTGGGACAGGGCGGATGAGCAGTTCTTC. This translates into CASSWDRADEQFF.

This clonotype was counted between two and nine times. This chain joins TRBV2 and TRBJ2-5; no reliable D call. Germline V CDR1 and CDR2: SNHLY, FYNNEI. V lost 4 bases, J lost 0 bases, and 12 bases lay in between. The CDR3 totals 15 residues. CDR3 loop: CASSVAGRNQETQYF. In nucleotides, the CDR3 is TGTGCCAGCAGTGTCGCCGGCCGTAACCAAGAGACCCAGTACTTC.

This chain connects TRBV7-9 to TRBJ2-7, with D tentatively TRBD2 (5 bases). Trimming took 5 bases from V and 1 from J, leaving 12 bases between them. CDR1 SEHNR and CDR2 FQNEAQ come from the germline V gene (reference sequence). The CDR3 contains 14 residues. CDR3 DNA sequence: TGTGCCAGCAGCCCCCGCGAGGGTTCCTACGAGCAGTACTTC. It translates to CASSPREGSYEQYF.

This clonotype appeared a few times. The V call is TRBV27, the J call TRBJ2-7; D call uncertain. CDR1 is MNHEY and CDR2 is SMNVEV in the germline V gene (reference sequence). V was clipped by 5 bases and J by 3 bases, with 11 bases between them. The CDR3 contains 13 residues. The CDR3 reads CASSPIDGYEQYF. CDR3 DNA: TGTGCCAGCAGTCCGATTGACGGCTACGAGCAGTACTTC.

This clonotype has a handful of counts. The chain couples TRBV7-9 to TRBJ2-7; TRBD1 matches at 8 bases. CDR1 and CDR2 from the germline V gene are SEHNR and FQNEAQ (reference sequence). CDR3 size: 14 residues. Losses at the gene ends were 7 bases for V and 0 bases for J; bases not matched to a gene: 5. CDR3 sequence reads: CASTSGQVSYEQYF. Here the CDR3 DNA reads TGTGCCAGCACCTCGGGACAGGTCTCCTACGAGCAGTACTTC.